This passage covers 32 T cell receptor beta chains from one sample sequenced in a study of cytomegalovirus exposure and HLA in healthy donors. In the PCR, 60 Vbeta and 13 Jbeta primers were used. Sequencing was performed with immunoSEQ multiplex PCR; in TCRdb, only in-frame clones are kept and a portion is missing. The table includes just over 200,000 clones, 82% detected once. Sequenced material: PBMCs. The receptors stem from a woman between 35 and 50 years old in good health and CMV-seronegative.

This chain links TRBV7-9 with TRBJ2-5, with D uncertain. The CDR3 contains 13 residues. Trimming removed 3 bases from V and 1 base from J, with 6 bases in between. Germline V gene lookup returns CDR1 SEHNR and CDR2 FQNEAQ (reference sequence). The CDR3 nucleotides read TGTGCCAGCAGCTTGTCCAGCCAAGAGACCCAGTACTTC. It translates to CASSLSSQETQYF.

This chain uses TRBV13 with TRBJ2-5; no reliable D call. With 5 bases removed from V and 4 bases from J, the gap between germline ends came to 5 bases. CDR3 length: 11 amino acids. Germline V gives CDR1 PRHDT, CDR2 FYEKMQ (reference sequence). The DNA of the CDR3 is TGTGCCAGCAGCCGGAGAGAGACCCAGTACTTC. The encoded protein is CASSRRETQYF.

The table lists this clone with a count of one. This chain joins TRBV12-5 and TRBJ1-4, with a weak D call TRBD1 (6 bases). The germline V and J ends were trimmed by 3 bases and 4 bases, with 9 bases remaining between them. The CDR3 has 14 amino acids. The germline gives CDR1 LGHNT, CDR2 FRNRAP. CDR3 protein: CASGLQGLNEKLFF. The DNA of the CDR3 is TGTGCTAGTGGTTTACAGGGTCTTAATGAAAAACTGTTTTTT.

The chain couples TRBV9 to TRBJ2-1; 15 bases map to TRBD2. Germline CDR1 SGDLS, CDR2 YYNGEE. The CDR3 has 16 residues. V shed 2 bases, J shed 4 bases, and the junction held 1 base outside the gene matches. The CDR3 nucleotides read TGTGCCAGCAGCGTCGGACTAGCGGGAGGGTACAATGAGCAGTTCTTC. Residues: CASSVGLAGGYNEQFF.

The rearrangement uses TRBV25-1 and TRBJ2-5, with TRBD2 matching over 7 bases. The last part of the DNA fits TRBJ2-7 better; the J call may be wrong. Germline assignment: CDR1 MGHDK and CDR2 SYGVNS. This CDR3 is 15 amino acids long. The CDR3 reads CASSEGGSGGYEQYF. The CDR3 bases are TGTGCCAGCAGTGAAGGCGGGAGTGGTGGCTACGAGCAGTACTTC.

This clone was detected once. V is TRBV6-6 and J is TRBJ2-1; 7 nucleotides align to TRBD2. Per the germline V gene, CDR1 is MNHNY and CDR2 is SVGAGI (reference sequence). J lost 10 bases, V lost 4 bases, and 10 bases had no gene match. The CDR3 length is 14 residues. CDR3 protein: CASSWGRASREQFF. Written as DNA, the CDR3 is TGTGCCAGCAGTTGGGGGAGGGCTTCTCGGGAGCAGTTCTTC.

The V call is TRBV10-2, the J call TRBJ1-1; D gene unclear. The length of the CDR3 is 12 residues. From germline, CDR1 is WSHSY and CDR2 SAAADI. The V and J ends lost 3 bases and 4 bases respectively, with 6 bases between them. In DNA, the CDR3 is TGCGCCAGCAGTGAATCGGGCACTGAAGCTTTCTTT. It codes for CASSESGTEAFF.

The chain has TRBV18 and TRBJ1-2, with D hard to call. The germline V gene encodes CDR1 KGHSH and CDR2 LQKENI. The length of the CDR3 is 15 residues. V lost 3 bases and J lost 3, with 14 bases in between. CDR3 coding DNA: TGTGCCAGCTCACCTCTACCCCAGGCCGACTATGGCTACACCTTC. This codes for CASSPLPQADYGYTF.

This clone has only a few counts. The same CDR3 can be traced to other DNA sequences in this sample. The chain couples TRBV11-2 to TRBJ1-2; a possible D gene is TRBD1 (5 bases). This CDR3 is built from 12 residues. V was clipped by 2 bases and J by 6 bases, with 7 bases between them. Germline CDR1 and CDR2: SGHAT and FQNNGV. The CDR3 loop reads CASSLQGDGYTF. For the CDR3, the DNA is TGTGCCAGCAGCTTACAGGGCGATGGCTACACCTTC. Full variable domain (rest looked up from reference TRBV11-2 and TRBJ1-2): EAGVAQSPRYKIIEKRQSVAFWCNPISGHATLYWYQQILGQGPKLLIQFQNNGVVDDSQLPKDRFSAERLKGVDSTLKIQPAKLEDSAVYLCASSLQGDGYTFGSGTRLTVV.

The rearrangement uses TRBV28 and TRBJ1-1; TRBD1 matches at 7 bases. Germline CDR1 and CDR2: MDHEN and SYDVKM. This CDR3 spans 14 amino acids. Trimming cost V 3 bases and J 0 bases; bases outside gene matches: 1. The DNA of the CDR3 is TGTGCCAGCAGTTTCAGGGGGATGAACACTGAAGCTTTCTTT. Its protein product is CASSFRGMNTEAFF.

V usage is TRBV27 and J usage is TRBJ1-1; TRBD1 might be the D (6 bases). V shed 3 bases and J shed 3 bases, with 11 bases lying between them. Germline assignment: CDR1 MNHEY and CDR2 SMNVEV (reference sequence). This CDR3 spans 14 amino acids. The CDR3 DNA is TGTGCCAGCAGTTTCTCCGGGACACACACTGAAGCTTTCTTT. Translation gives CASSFSGTHTEAFF.

This sequence joins TRBV9 and TRBJ2-7; TRBD1 matches at 10 bases. CDR1 is SGDLS and CDR2 is YYNGEE in the germline V gene. The junction had 11 bases not matched to a gene; V was cut back by 2 bases and J by 6 bases. This CDR3 is 16 amino acids long. DNA for the CDR3: TGTGCCAGCAGCGTTGCCGGGACAGGGGTAATGGGCGAGCAGTACTTC. This translates into CASSVAGTGVMGEQYF.

The gene calls are TRBV9 and TRBJ1-2; D gene ambiguous. The CDR3 covers 14 residues. CDR1 is SGDLS and CDR2 is YYNGEE in the germline V gene. The V gene lost 3 bases and the J gene lost 3 bases, with 12 bases spanning the gap. CDR3 nucleotides: TGTGCCAGCAGCGCAATGGGCAGTTACTATGGCTACACCTTC. Amino acids: CASSAMGSYYGYTF. Supplemented by reference TRBV9 and TRBJ1-2, the full variable domain reads DSGVTQTPKHLITATGQRVTLRCSPRSGDLSVYWYQQSLDQGLQFLIQYYNGEERAKGNILERFSAQQFPDLHSELNLSSLELGDSALYFCASSAMGSYYGYTFGSGTRLTVV.

This chain uses TRBV5-1 with TRBJ2-5; unclear D gene. V was trimmed by 0 bases and J by 1 base, leaving 7 bases between them. Germline-derived CDR1 and CDR2 are SGHRS and YFSETQ. The CDR3 is 14 residues long. The CDR3 sequence is CASSLVPSQETQYF. CDR3 coding DNA: TGCGCCAGCAGCTTGGTCCCCAGCCAAGAGACCCAGTACTTC.

The chain uses TRBV7-8 and TRBJ2-3, with TRBD2 matching 12 bases. Germline CDR1 reads SGHVS; CDR2 reads FQNEAQ. The V and J ends lost 5 bases and 5 bases, in that order; junction bases with no gene match: 14. CDR3 size: 18 residues. CDR3 DNA: TGTGCCAGCAGCGTAACGGGACTAGCGGGCACCTCGGGAGATACGCAGTATTTT. It codes for CASSVTGLAGTSGDTQYF.

This chain connects TRBV9 to TRBJ1-2, with D possibly being TRBD1 (6 bases). In germline, CDR1 is SGDLS, CDR2 YYNGEE. V shed 3 bases and J shed 5 bases, with 26 bases lying between them. The CDR3 extends over 18 amino acids. CDR3 DNA sequence: TGTGCCAGCAGCGCCCTATTCGGAGGGGGGGGCGCGAGTTATGGCTACACCTTC. Its translation: CASSALFGGGGASYGYTF.

The chain employs TRBV2 and TRBJ2-2; perhaps TRBD1 as D (6 bases). CDR3 length: 14 residues. Germline CDR1 and CDR2: SNHLY and FYNNEI. The ends were cut back, 7 bases at V and 2 bases at J, with 11 bases in the middle. The CDR3 sequence is CASKIRGNTGELFF. CDR3 bases: TGTGCCAGCAAAATCAGGGGAAACACCGGGGAGCTGTTTTTT.

The genes are TRBV5-4 and TRBJ1-2, with 8 bases that match TRBD1. CDR3 length equals 12 residues. The trim removed 1 base at V and 11 bases at J, leaving 4 bases unmatched. Germline CDR1 SGHNT, CDR2 YYREEE (reference sequence). The CDR3 bases are TGTGCCAGCAGCTTGAACCGACAGGGGTACACCTTC. The encoded protein is CASSLNRQGYTF.

The chain combines TRBV2 with TRBJ1-6; D is unresolved. The ends were cut back, 4 bases at V and 7 bases at J, with 11 bases in the middle. Germline lookup yields CDR1 SNHLY and CDR2 FYNNEI. This CDR3 has 14 residues. The DNA for the CDR3 is TGTGCCAGCAGTGGTCCCGGGTGGAATTCACCCCTCCACTTT. It specifies CASSGPGWNSPLHF.

The chain carries TRBV21-1 and TRBJ2-7; whether TRBD1, the table's D call, matches the DNA was not checked. TRBV21-1 is assigned pseudogene status. The CDR3 length is 15 residues. For the CDR3, the DNA is TGTGCCAGCAGCATGTCTCAGTTTATAACCTACGAGCAGTACTTC. It encodes CASSMSQFITYEQYF.

This chain joins TRBV12-5 and TRBJ2-7; TRBD2 aligns across 7 bases. This CDR3 contains 15 residues. V gave up 1 base and J gave up 1 base; unmatched junction bases: 4. CDR1 LGHNT and CDR2 FRNRAP come from the germline V gene. CDR3 amino acids: CASGLGASGSYEQYF. CDR3 bases: TGTGCTAGTGGTTTGGGGGCTAGCGGTTCCTACGAGCAGTACTTC.

This clone was seen more than once but under ten times. The CDR3 loop reads CAISDGTGDYNEQFF. CDR3 bases: TGTGCCATCAGTGACGGGACAGGGGACTACAATGAGCAGTTCTTC. The chain is built from TRBV10-3 and TRBJ2-1; TRBD1 matches at 10 bases. The germline V gene encodes CDR1 ENHRY and CDR2 SYGVKD. This CDR3 comprises 15 residues. The V and J ends lost 3 bases and 3 bases, in that order; junction bases with no gene match: 2.

This clone occurred a few times. The chain links TRBV9 to TRBJ2-1, with 11 bases lining up with TRBD2. Unmatched junction bases numbered 11, after V lost 5 bases and J lost 4 bases. CDR1 is SGDLS, CDR2 YYNGEE, per germline. This CDR3 has 17 residues. The DNA for the CDR3 is TGTGCCAGCAGTCATAATCCGGGACTAGCGGTTTACAATGAGCAGTTCTTC. Its translation is CASSHNPGLAVYNEQFF.

The chain carries TRBV7-9 and TRBJ2-5; 9 bases match TRBD1. Germline CDR1 and CDR2: SEHNR and FQNEAQ (reference sequence). The CDR3 covers 14 residues. J gave up 5 bases and V 7 bases, and 8 bases lay outside the gene matches. This CDR3 is CASTNTGGGETQYF. CDR3 DNA sequence: TGTGCCAGCACCAACACAGGGGGCGGGGAGACCCAGTACTTC. Full variable domain (rest looked up from reference TRBV7-9 and TRBJ2-5): DTGVSQNPRHKITKRGQNVTFRCDPISEHNRLYWYRQTLGQGPEFLTYFQNEAQLEKSRLLSDRFSAERPKGSFSTLEIQRTEQGDSAMYLCASTNTGGGETQYFGPGTRLLVL.

The V call is TRBV29-1, the J call TRBJ2-7; D remains ambiguous. Trimming took off 6 bases at V and 0 bases at J, with 12 bases between the two ends. Germline-derived CDR1 and CDR2 are SQVTM and ANQGSEA. This CDR3 has 13 amino acids. Written as DNA, the CDR3 is TGCAGCGTGACTCTCATGGACTCCTACGAGCAGTACTTC. This translates into CSVTLMDSYEQYF.

The genes are TRBV15 and TRBJ2-1; 7 bases match TRBD2. J gave up 0 bases and V 0 bases, and 14 bases lay outside the gene matches. From germline, CDR1 is LNHNV and CDR2 YYDKDF (reference sequence). The CDR3 is 20 residues long. DNA for the CDR3: TGTGCCACCAGCAGAGATTGGGGCGGGGGACCCGAGAGCTCCTACAATGAGCAGTTCTTC. Translated: CATSRDWGGGPESSYNEQFF.

The V and J genes are TRBV28 and TRBJ1-3; no firm D call. Germline-derived CDR1 and CDR2 are MDHEN and SYDVKM. Between the trimmed V and J ends, which lost 0 bases and 4 bases, there was a span of 10 bases. The CDR3 length is 15 residues. CDR3 DNA: TGTGCCAGCAGTTTATGGCAGCTCGGGGGAAACACCATATATTTT. Its translation: CASSLWQLGGNTIYF.

The chain couples TRBV7-8 to TRBJ2-5, with TRBD2 matching 8 bases. CDR1 SGHVS and CDR2 FQNEAQ come from the germline V gene. After removal of 5 bases from V and 2 bases from J, the junction contained 10 bases not matched to a gene. This CDR3 contains 16 residues. The CDR3 protein is CASSPGLEGGQETQYF. The CDR3 nucleotides read TGTGCCAGCAGCCCGGGACTAGAGGGAGGGCAAGAGACCCAGTACTTC.

The sample holds a few counts of this clone. This chain uses TRBV27 with TRBJ1-3; TRBD1 is a possible D gene (6 bases). The CDR3 length is 15 residues. Germline lookup yields CDR1 MNHEY and CDR2 SMNVEV (reference sequence). V lost 1 base and J 2 bases, leaving 9 bases between the germline ends. CDR3 nucleotide sequence: TGTGCCAGCAGTTTATATGGACAGACTGGAAACACCATATATTTT. Translation gives CASSLYGQTGNTIYF.

Concerning this clone itself: The junction and the germline gene differ at one end; a read error may be behind it. The rearrangement uses TRBV27 and TRBJ1-1; 7 nucleotides line up with TRBD1. The CDR3 sequence is 16 residues long. Germline CDR1 is MNHEY and CDR2 is SMNVEV (reference sequence). CDR3 sequence reads: CAGSPLMEGAPSEAFF. CDR3 coding DNA: TGTGCCGGCAGTCCCTTGATGGAGGGGGCGCCCTCTGAAGCTTTCTTT.

As for this clone: At one end the junction does not follow the germline gene, possibly because of a read error. CDR3 protein: CASSPPGVTGSSHF. The CDR3 nucleotides read TGTGCCAGCTCACCACCTGGGGTTACAGGTTCTTCTCACTTC. The chain employs TRBV18 and TRBJ2-5; D possibly corresponds to TRBD1 (5 bases). CDR1 is KGHSH, CDR2 LQKENI, per germline. CDR3 length: 14 residues.

J is TRBJ1-1 and V is TRBV6-1, with 7 bases that match TRBD1. The CDR3 is made up of 17 amino acids. V trimming: 4 bases; J trimming: 1 base; junction bases outside the gene matches: 12. Looked up from germline, CDR1 is MNHNS and CDR2 is SASEGT. CDR3 region: CASSANRGIVWNTEAFF. DNA of the CDR3: TGTGCCAGCAGTGCCAACAGGGGAATCGTTTGGAACACTGAAGCTTTCTTT.